The 22 T cell receptor beta chains given below trace back to one sample, sequenced in a study of blood T cell repertoires in COVID-19. Sequenced by immunoSEQ multiplex PCR; TCRdb stores in-frame clones only, minus some. Among more than 300,000 clones listed, approximately 84% were seen once. The material sequenced was PBMCs or T cells enriched from blood (not recorded which). These receptors were taken from a man aged 25-40 years who had recovered from COVID-19.

This CDR3 is CASSEHFGNTIYF. The CDR3 DNA sequence: TGTGCCAGCAGCGAGCATTTTGGAAACACCATATATTTT. The chain recombines TRBV28 with TRBJ1-3; D gene uncertain. The CDR3 covers 13 residues. The V gene's germline CDR1 is MDHEN and CDR2 SYDVKM. The germline V and J ends were trimmed by 6 bases and 3 bases, with 9 bases remaining between them.

The J gene is TRBJ2-1, the V gene TRBV27; possible D gene TRBD2, 5 bases. V lost 0 bases to trimming and J lost 2 bases, with 8 bases between them. The germline CDR1 and CDR2 sequences are MNHEY and SMNVEV (reference sequence). The CDR3 length is 15 residues. CDR3 protein: CASSLSTSPYNEQFF. The CDR3 nucleotides are TGTGCCAGCAGTTTATCAACTAGTCCCTACAATGAGCAGTTCTTC.

The gene calls are TRBV5-6 and TRBJ1-1, with TRBD1 identical over 9 bases. Germline CDR1 SGHDT, CDR2 YYEEEE. V dropped 5 bases and J dropped 8; count of bases not matched to a gene: 4. The CDR3 is made up of 12 amino acids. The CDR3 loop reads CASRLQGAEAFF. The CDR3 DNA reads TGTGCCAGCAGATTACAGGGGGCGGAAGCTTTCTTT.

The genes are TRBV6-6 and TRBJ2-4; 7 bases map to TRBD2. V dropped 6 bases and J dropped 2; count of bases not matched to a gene: 13. Per the germline V gene, CDR1 is MNHNY and CDR2 is SVGAGI (reference sequence). CDR3 length: 17 amino acids. CDR3 region: CASSRIGGTPSKNIQYF. CDR3 nucleotides: TGTGCCAGCAGCCGAATCGGGGGGACCCCTTCCAAAAACATTCAGTACTTC.

This clone was counted a few times. CDR3 protein: CASSDLTVSYEQYF. The DNA for the CDR3 is TGTGCCAGCAGTGATCTGACAGTCTCCTACGAGCAGTACTTC. J is TRBJ2-7 and V is TRBV2; TRBD1 might be the D (5 bases). This CDR3 contains 14 residues. Germline CDR1 SNHLY, CDR2 FYNNEI. Trimming left V 3 bases short and J 0 bases short, with 9 bases between.

V gene TRBV6-5 combines with J gene TRBJ2-7; 9 bases agree with TRBD1. The V gene's germline CDR1 is MNHEY and CDR2 SVGAGI. V shed 8 bases and J 1 base; nucleotides not matched to a gene: 3. There are 13 residues in the CDR3. The CDR3: CASRDRESYEQYF. The CDR3 DNA sequence: TGTGCCAGCCGGGACAGGGAATCCTACGAGCAGTACTTC.

The chain combines TRBV15 with TRBJ1-1; possibly TRBD1 for D (5 bases). Germline loops: CDR1 LNHNV, CDR2 YYDKDF (reference sequence). Deletions cut 5 bases from V and 1 base from J, with 20 bases between. The CDR3 runs to 17 residues. CDR3 region: CATSRGGTGRANTEAFF. The CDR3 coding sequence is TGTGCCACCAGCCGAGGTGGAACAGGTAGGGCGAACACTGAAGCTTTCTTT.

This clone was seen more than once but under ten times. The chain uses TRBV5-1 and TRBJ2-1; 9 positions agree with TRBD1. CDR1 and CDR2 from the germline V gene are SGHRS and YFSETQ. With 4 bases clipped from V and 7 bases from J, the junction kept 12 bases outside the gene matches. The CDR3 loop spans 16 amino acids. CDR3 DNA sequence: TGCGCCAGCAGCGACTTGACGGGACAGGGAGCGAATGAGCAGTTCTTC. It is translated as CASSDLTGQGANEQFF.

J is TRBJ2-1 and V is TRBV28; TRBD2 aligns across 8 bases. Losses at the gene ends were 10 bases for V and 8 bases for J; bases not matched to a gene: 13. In germline, CDR1 is MDHEN, CDR2 SYDVKM. CDR3 length: 14 amino acids. The CDR3 here is CATIEWRGADEQFF. For the CDR3, the DNA is TGTGCCACCATAGAGTGGCGGGGGGCGGATGAGCAGTTCTTC.

V usage is TRBV19 and J usage is TRBJ2-1; D may be TRBD1 (5 bases). The CDR3 sequence is 12 residues long. Germline V lookup: CDR1 LNHDA, CDR2 SQIVND (reference sequence). V was pared by 3 bases and J by 7 bases, with 7 bases between. The CDR3 protein is CASSIRVNEQFF. For the CDR3, the DNA is TGTGCCAGTAGTATCAGGGTGAATGAGCAGTTCTTC.

The gene calls are TRBV28 and TRBJ2-3, with 12 nucleotides matching TRBD2. Germline trimming cut 7 bases from V and 2 bases from J; bases unmatched to any gene: 25. The CDR3 is made up of 22 amino acids. Germline V gene lookup returns CDR1 MDHEN and CDR2 SYDVKM. The CDR3 spells CASMLTSLTSGGRETPTDTQYF. CDR3 bases: TGTGCCAGCATGCTGACCTCTCTGACTAGCGGGGGCCGGGAGACTCCCACAGATACGCAGTATTTT.

The V gene is TRBV19, the J gene TRBJ1-1; TRBD1 might be the D (6 bases). Germline CDR1 is LNHDA and CDR2 is SQIVND (reference sequence). The CDR3 consists of 13 residues. Trimming shortened V by 8 bases and J by 4 bases, and 14 bases separated the two germline ends. Written as DNA, the CDR3 is TGTGCCAGTGCAAACAGGGTCGCCACTGAAGCTTTCTTT. Translated: CASANRVATEAFF. Looking up the rest from reference TRBV19 and TRBJ1-1 gives the full variable domain: DGGITQSPKYLFRKEGQNVTLSCEQNLNHDAMYWYRQDPGQGLRLIYYSQIVNDFQKGDIAEGYSVSREKKESFPLTVTSAQKNPTAFYLCASANRVATEAFFGQGTRLTVV.

The J gene is TRBJ2-6, the V gene TRBV21-1; TRBD2, the table's D call, was not compared with the DNA. TRBV21-1 is given as a pseudogene. The CDR3 sequence is 16 residues long. This CDR3 is CASSKVLRSGANVLTF. In DNA, the CDR3 is TGTGCCAGCAGCAAAGTACTACGCTCTGGGGCCAACGTCCTGACTTTC.

The V and J genes are TRBV5-5 and TRBJ2-7, with D unresolved. Germline CDR1 reads SGHKS; CDR2 reads YYEKEE (reference sequence). Trimming took 0 bases from V and 0 from J, leaving 4 bases between them. The CDR3 length is 13 residues. The CDR3 reads CASSLAHSYEQYF. The CDR3 DNA reads TGTGCCAGCAGCTTGGCCCACTCCTACGAGCAGTACTTC.

The chain is built from TRBV2 and TRBJ2-5; D may be TRBD2 (7 bases). This CDR3 is 15 amino acids long. CDR1 is SNHLY, CDR2 FYNNEI, per germline. With 9 bases removed from V and 5 bases from J, the gap between germline ends came to 22 bases. CDR3 DNA: TGTGCCAGGCGACTGGGGGGCAGGGAGGGCGAGACCCAGTACTTC. Its protein is CARRLGGREGETQYF.

This clone was found once. The rearrangement joins TRBV7-6 to TRBJ2-5; perhaps TRBD2 as D (6 bases). CDR3 length: 13 residues. V gave up 5 bases and J gave up 4 bases, with 11 bases separating them. In germline, CDR1 is SGHVS, CDR2 FNYEAQ. The CDR3 loop is CASSQRRGETQYF. The CDR3 nucleotides read TGTGCCAGCAGCCAAAGGAGGGGAGAGACCCAGTACTTC.

Written as DNA, the CDR3 is TGCAGCGCCAACGGTCAGACCCAGTACTTC. Translated: CSANGQTQYF. The rearrangement links TRBV29-1 to TRBJ2-5; D unresolved. V was trimmed by 7 bases and J by 6 bases, leaving 9 bases between them. Germline CDR1 SQVTM, CDR2 ANQGSEA. CDR3 length: 10 amino acids.

The rearrangement joins TRBV7-9 to TRBJ2-7; D might be TRBD1 (6 bases). Germline CDR1 SEHNR, CDR2 FQNEAQ (reference sequence). Trimming cost V 3 bases and J 6 bases, with 15 bases left between them. The CDR3 spans 14 residues. For the CDR3, the DNA is TGTGCCAGCAGCTTCTCGCAGGGGATCTCCGAGCAGTACTTC. Translation: CASSFSQGISEQYF.

The chain uses TRBV19 and TRBJ1-1; 11 bases align to TRBD1. CDR3 size: 16 residues. Germline-derived CDR1 and CDR2 are LNHDA and SQIVND (reference sequence). V was clipped by 5 bases and J by 2 bases; unmatched bases: 7. The CDR3 region has the DNA TGTGCCAGTAGTCCTGGGGACAGGGGGTCCAACACTGAAGCTTTCTTT. The encoded protein is CASSPGDRGSNTEAFF.

This chain joins TRBV27 and TRBJ1-1; 7 nucleotides match TRBD1. Germline V gene lookup returns CDR1 MNHEY and CDR2 SMNVEV (reference sequence). V lost 5 bases to trimming and J lost 1 base; unmatched junction nucleotides: 4. The CDR3 extends over 14 amino acids. The CDR3 reads CASSTRQGNTEAFF. In DNA form, the CDR3 reads TGTGCCAGCAGTACGCGACAGGGGAACACTGAAGCTTTCTTT.

The chain couples TRBV5-1 to TRBJ2-1, with D possibly TRBD2 on 6 matching bases. The V gene lost 4 bases and the J gene lost 5 bases, with 13 bases spanning the gap. Germline-derived CDR1 and CDR2 are SGHRS and YFSETQ. The CDR3 is made up of 14 amino acids. CDR3 amino acids: CASSIPGLNNEQFF. The CDR3 DNA reads as TGCGCCAGCAGCATACCGGGACTGAACAATGAGCAGTTCTTC.

This clone turned up a few times. This chain connects TRBV10-1 to TRBJ2-5, with D tentatively TRBD1 (5 bases). Trimming shortened V by 4 bases and J by 5 bases, and 11 bases separated the two germline ends. The germline gives CDR1 WNHNN, CDR2 SYGVQD (reference sequence). The CDR3 covers 13 residues. The CDR3 nucleotides read TGCGCCAGCAGTGCAGGGTCAGGGGAGACCCAGTACTTC. Translation: CASSAGSGETQYF.